This T cell receptor (beta chain) was retrieved from a study of CD8 T cells in Susac syndrome. Reverse transcription of about 0.5 to 1 ug RNA used random hexamers. MiXCR was run by TCRdb on the immunoSEQ multiplex PCR reads, yielding one entry per CDR3 protein. The data contain 250,000 or so distinct CDR3 sequences, over 85% of them singletons. Germline CDR1 and CDR2: DFQATT and SNEGSKA (reference sequence). With 3 bases removed from V and 0 bases from J, the gap between germline ends came to 11 bases. The CDR3 covers 15 residues. The chain is built from TRBV20-1 and TRBJ2-2, with D possibly matching TRBD1 (6 bases). The TCR was taken from a human donor with multiple sclerosis. Sequencing was performed on CD4+ T cells from PBMCs. CDR3 loop: CSARTGGANTGELFF. CDR3 DNA: TGCAGTGCTAGGACAGGAGGCGCGAACACCGGGGAGCTGTTTTTT.